This TCR beta chain came from a study of cytomegalovirus exposure and HLA in healthy donors (dated by TCRdb to about 2017). Regarding the research as a whole: According to a later analysis, the 120 or so validation repertoires were produced on the same platform as the 600 to 850 repertoires of the first cohort. The study aimed to test whether cataloging public T cell receptors could reveal signatures of past pathogen exposure. Along with the approximately 650-subject first cohort, a separate validation cohort of 120 different subjects was used. To predict cytomegalovirus infection status, the study brought together high-throughput TCR immunosequencing, statistical association of individual TCRs with disease status, and machine learning.

CDR1 and CDR2, looked up from the germline V gene, are SGHAT and FQNNGV. Germline trimming: 6 bases from V, 3 bases from J; junction bases outside gene matches: 5. Counted from cysteine to phenylalanine, this CDR3 has 14 amino acids. Only the CDR3 portion is preserved as DNA: 42 bases, with reading frame beginning at the first base. Regarding this clone: The target of this receptor is not known. It has no much larger one-base neighbor in the sample; base qualities were not kept.

Separate from the roughly 700-subject first cohort, the validation cohort of about 120 subjects was the group to which the donors belonged. Libraries came from the immunoSEQ multiplex PCR assay. The published analysis was carried out like this. A statistical classification framework was built for diagnosing cytomegalovirus status from the catalog of TCR beta chain sequences. As stored in TCRdb, this immuneACCESS dataset retains in-frame rearrangements with V and J assigned. A fraction of the clones does not appear; measured against another copy, unresolved V genes explain less than half of the discrepancy, and the remainder lacks a known reason. The V and J calls and clone size are taken from that table; D and trimming were inferred from the DNA. This sample comprises tens of thousands of clones, more than 85% of them detected only once. The top ten constitute about 2.2% of the sample. General conclusions and limits of the study: The authors suggested that the approach could potentially be generalized to other disease states and immunological phenotypes. The classifier was reported to diagnose cytomegalovirus status with high specificity and sensitivity in both the original cohort and the validation cohort. Most TCR sequences were seen in very few donors, while some public TCRs were found in many individuals. Three of the identified cytomegalovirus-associated TCR beta chains were confirmed in vitro to be specific for cytomegalovirus antigens. Of the cluster scores, roughly 95% were above 0 in a later analysis, which found that TCRs clustered in the first cohort also tended to co-occur in the 90 to 150 validation repertoires. A total of roughly 160 TCR beta chains were listed by the study as associated with cytomegalovirus. A later analysis lacked HLA typing for the validation cohort, so it scored co-occurrence in that cohort across all 130 or so repertoires.

Sample: PBMCs. The chain is made from TRBV11-2 and TRBJ2-7; 10 junctional bases match TRBD1. This sequence originates from a woman in her twenties or thirties in good health and CMV-seronegative. The nucleotide sequence reads as follows: TGTGCCAGCAGTATCGGGGACAGGGGCTACGAGCAGTACTTC. This gives the protein CASSIGDRGYEQYF.